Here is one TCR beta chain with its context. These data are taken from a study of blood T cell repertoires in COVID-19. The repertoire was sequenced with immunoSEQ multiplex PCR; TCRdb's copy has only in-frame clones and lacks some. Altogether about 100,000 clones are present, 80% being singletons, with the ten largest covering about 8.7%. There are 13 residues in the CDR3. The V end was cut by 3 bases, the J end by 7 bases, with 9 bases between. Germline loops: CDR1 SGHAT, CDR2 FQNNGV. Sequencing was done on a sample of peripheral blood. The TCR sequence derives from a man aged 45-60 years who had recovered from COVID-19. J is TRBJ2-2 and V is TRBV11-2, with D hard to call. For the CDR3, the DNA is TGTGCCAGCAGCTTCAGTATGATCGGGGAGCTGTTTTTT. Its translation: CASSFSMIGELFF. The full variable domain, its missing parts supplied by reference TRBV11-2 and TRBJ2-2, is EAGVAQSPRYKIIEKRQSVAFWCNPISGHATLYWYQQILGQGPKLLIQFQNNGVVDDSQLPKDRFSAERLKGVDSTLKIQPAKLEDSAVYLCASSFSMIGELFFGEGSRLTVL.